The clone carrying this T cell receptor (beta chain) has only one observation. Its antigen is unknown. This sample was taken from a study of cytomegalovirus exposure and HLA in healthy donors. For the study at large: About 85 million unique TCRs from HLA-typed donors were held in an early release of data. Study results and limitations: Reports described diagnosis of cytomegalovirus status by the classifier as highly specific and sensitive. Presence/absence analyses supposed approximately even sequencing depth among donors.

The primer mix had 60 Vbeta and 13 Jbeta primers. Clones were read by immunoSEQ multiplex PCR, and TCRdb kept only the in-frame ones, dropping some. The sample holds approximately 100,000 clones, about 80% seen once. The germline V and J ends were trimmed by 1 base and 5 bases, with 11 bases remaining between them. This CDR3 is built from 14 residues. Germline V gene data show CDR1 as KGHSH and CDR2 as LQKENI. The rearrangement links TRBV18 to TRBJ2-5; tentative D call: TRBD1 (6 bases). This sequence was found in a man between 18 and 35 years old in good health and CMV-seropositive. The sample consisted of PBMCs. CDR3: CASSPLQGVETQYF. In nucleotides, the CDR3 is TGTGCCAGCTCACCACTACAGGGAGTGGAGACCCAGTACTTC.